This T cell receptor (beta chain) was retrieved from a study of beta chain features in type 1 diabetes. The authors reverse transcribed all of the isolated RNA, so sequencing captured expressed TCRB transcripts. Some clones are missing from TCRdb's copy, which holds only in-frame ones; the method was immunoSEQ multiplex PCR. The top ten clones hold 0.028% of a sample with fewer than 300,000 clones, around 20% of them seen once. Study findings and constraints: Whether TCRB rearrangement is influenced by HLA type went unresolved here. Shorter TCRB CDR3s, moderately but significantly so, marked every one of the four CD4+ subsets in Type 1 diabetes patients.

The CDR3 length is 17 residues. V gave up 6 bases and J gave up 2 bases, with 21 bases separating them. Concerning this clone: Its cognate antigen is unknown.

The chain links TRBV23-1 to TRBJ2-3; unclear D gene. TRBV23-1 qualifies as an ORF whose function is uncertain. The sample was naive CD4+ T cells from blood. The clonotype was recovered from a woman between 40 and 55 years old with type 1 diabetes. The CDR3, as DNA: TGCGCCAGCAGACCCACCTCCTACCACGGTAACACAGATACGCAGTATTTT. Its translation is CASRPTSYHGNTDTQYF.